This entry lists 24 T cell receptor beta chains sequenced from one sample in a study of T cells in Graves' hyperthyroidism and ophthalmopathy. Template material for amplifying TCR beta CDR3 regions consisted of RNA transcripts. A set of HTBI primers served as the primers for a first-round RT-PCR of the TCR CDR3. MiXCR, run by TCRdb on the multiplex PCR reads, gives a single entry per CDR3 protein. Of 360,000 or so distinct CDR3 sequences in the sample, roughly 20% were seen once. Material for sequencing was blood. Receptors originate from a woman aged 40 to 50 with Graves' ophthalmopathy.

This clonotype was detected ten times or more. The chain joins TRBV30 to TRBJ2-5, with 13 bases that match TRBD2. Germline V gene lookup returns CDR1 GTSNPN and CDR2 SVGIG (reference sequence). Trimming removed 4 bases from V and 6 bases from J; junction bases left unmatched: 8. This CDR3 contains 15 residues. Here the CDR3 reads CAWTGGLAGVKTQYF. The CDR3 DNA reads as TGTGCCTGGACGGGAGGACTAGCGGGAGTGAAGACCCAGTACTTC. The entire variable domain, with the rest obtained from reference TRBV30 and TRBJ2-5, is as follows: SQTIHQWPATLVQPVGSPLSLECTVEGTSNPNLYWYRQAAGRGLQLLFYSVGIGQISSEVPQNLSASRPQDRQFILSSKKLLLSDSGFYLCAWTGGLAGVKTQYFGPGTRLLVL.

The table lists this clonotype with many counts. This chain connects TRBV27 to TRBJ2-2, with 8 bases fitting TRBD2. The CDR3 totals 19 residues. V shed 7 bases, J shed 4 bases, and the junction held 20 bases outside the gene matches. Germline CDR1 and CDR2: MNHEY and SMNVEV (reference sequence). The CDR3 nucleotides are TGTGCCAGCACCTTCTCGGGCGGGAGGACCTCCCGGGGCACCGGGGAGCTGTTTTTT. Amino acid sequence: CASTFSGGRTSRGTGELFF.

There are many counts of this clonotype. The chain recombines TRBV9 with TRBJ2-6; 14 bases are a match to TRBD2. The V segment lost 3 bases and the J segment 1 base; nucleotides outside the gene matches: 3. This CDR3 is built from 18 residues. From germline, CDR1 is SGDLS and CDR2 YYNGEE. CDR3 sequence reads: CASSARLAGGSGANVLTF. In nucleotides, the CDR3 is TGTGCCAGCAGCGCCAGACTAGCGGGAGGGTCTGGGGCCAACGTCCTGACTTTC.

This clonotype appeared many times. The chain couples TRBV25-1 to TRBJ1-1; no clear D gene. The CDR3 covers 14 residues. Trimming stripped 7 bases from V and 0 bases from J, with 12 bases between. Per germline, CDR1 MGHDK and CDR2 SYGVNS. For the CDR3, the DNA is TGTGCCAGCAAACCTCCCGCGGTGAACACTGAAGCTTTCTTT. Its translation: CASKPPAVNTEAFF.

This clonotype was found many times. The CDR3 sequence is CASSPTTGTGFTDTQYF. Written as DNA, the CDR3 is TGTGCCAGCAGCCCAACTACCGGGACAGGGTTCACAGATACGCAGTATTTT. The chain uses TRBV11-3 and TRBJ2-3; the match to TRBD1 covers 9 bases. The CDR3 is 17 amino acids. The junction had 11 bases not matched to a gene; V was cut back by 5 bases and J by 2 bases. The V gene's germline CDR1 is SGHNT and CDR2 YENEEA.

This clonotype has a count of ten or more. The chain joins TRBV27 to TRBJ2-7, with no clear D. The CDR3 is made up of 13 amino acids. The germline CDR1 and CDR2 sequences are MNHEY and SMNVEV (reference sequence). V lost 5 bases, J lost 3 bases, and 11 bases lay in between. The CDR3 DNA reads as TGTGCCAGCAGTCCTTTCCCGAGCTACGAGCAGTACTTC. This codes for CASSPFPSYEQYF.

This clonotype was recorded many times. The chain couples TRBV28 to TRBJ2-7; the match to TRBD1 covers 11 bases. J lost 5 bases, V lost 4 bases, and 4 bases had no gene match. CDR1 MDHEN and CDR2 SYDVKM come from the germline V gene. This CDR3 spans 14 amino acids. The CDR3 sequence is CASSSDRGLDEQYF. The CDR3 DNA reads as TGTGCCAGCAGTTCGGACAGGGGGCTGGACGAGCAGTACTTC. Variable domain in full (rest from reference TRBV28 and TRBJ2-7): DVKVTQSSRYLVKRTGEKVFLECVQDMDHENMFWYRQDPGLGLRLIYFSYDVKMKEKGDIPEGYSVSREKKERFSLILESASTNQTSMYLCASSSDRGLDEQYFGPGTRLTVT.

The chain joins TRBV4-1 to TRBJ1-1; D gene ambiguous. The CDR3 is 14 amino acids. Germline V gives CDR1 MGHRA, CDR2 YSYEKL. The V end lost 5 bases, the J end lost 4 bases, and 14 bases lay between the germline ends. The CDR3 nucleotides read TGCGCCAGCAGCTCTCACAAGGTCCTCACTGAAGCTTTCTTT. Amino acid sequence: CASSSHKVLTEAFF.

The sample holds many counts of this clonotype. The chain has TRBV6-1 and TRBJ2-2; D unclear. V gave up 7 bases and J gave up 0 bases, with 6 bases separating them. This CDR3 spans 13 amino acids. Germline V CDR1 and CDR2: MNHNS, SASEGT. The CDR3 loop reads CASTLANTGELFF. The CDR3 DNA reads as TGTGCCAGCACCCTCGCGAACACCGGGGAGCTGTTTTTT.

Ten or more counts support this clonotype. V is TRBV5-1 and J is TRBJ2-6; no firm D call. Trimming stripped 5 bases from V and 0 bases from J, with 15 bases between. The CDR3 loop spans 17 amino acids. The germline CDR1 and CDR2 sequences are SGHRS and YFSETQ. The CDR3 bases are TGCGCCAGCAGACTACAACCAGTGGTCTCTGGGGCCAACGTCCTGACTTTC. Translation gives CASRLQPVVSGANVLTF.

This clonotype came up many times. V is TRBV28 and J is TRBJ2-2; 9 bases line up with TRBD1. Germline values: CDR1 MDHEN, CDR2 SYDVKM. V shed 5 bases, J shed 5 bases, and the junction held 9 bases outside the gene matches. The CDR3 spans 16 residues. The CDR3 nucleotides read TGTGCCAGCAGTCTCCCGGGACAGGGACGGACCGGGGAGCTGTTTTTT. Protein: CASSLPGQGRTGELFF. Filled out from reference TRBV28 and TRBJ2-2, the complete variable domain reads DVKVTQSSRYLVKRTGEKVFLECVQDMDHENMFWYRQDPGLGLRLIYFSYDVKMKEKGDIPEGYSVSREKKERFSLILESASTNQTSMYLCASSLPGQGRTGELFFGEGSRLTVL.

This clonotype was seen at least ten times. The chain employs TRBV12-3 or TRBV12-4 and TRBJ2-2, with 8 nucleotides matching TRBD1. The CDR3 runs 14 residues. Trimming at V came to 6 bases and at J to 4 bases, leaving 4 bases not matched to a gene. The CDR3 sequence is CASRQGVGTGELFF. The CDR3 nucleotides read TGTGCCAGCAGACAGGGGGTCGGCACCGGGGAGCTGTTTTTT.

Only a few counts were recorded for this clonotype. The chain joins TRBV18 to TRBJ2-7, with TRBD1 matching 7 bases. Germline V gives CDR1 KGHSH, CDR2 LQKENI. The CDR3 is made up of 15 amino acids. V dropped 4 bases and J dropped 3; count of bases not matched to a gene: 9. This chain's CDR3 is CASSRDRVQDYEQYF. For the CDR3, the DNA is TGTGCCAGCTCACGAGACAGGGTTCAGGACTACGAGCAGTACTTC.

This clonotype was detected ten times or more. This rearrangement joins TRBV12-3 or TRBV12-4 to TRBJ1-5; 7 positions agree with TRBD1. Trimming removed 8 bases from V and 3 bases from J; junction bases left unmatched: 7. CDR3 length equals 14 residues. In DNA form, the CDR3 reads TGTGCCAGCGGCGGGACAGCTCTCAATCAGCCCCAGCATTTT. Translated: CASGGTALNQPQHF.

On this clonotype: This sequence may be a read error, since a much larger clone differs from it by one base. The chain uses TRBV6-2 or TRBV6-3 and TRBJ2-7; D not resolved. V lost 8 bases to trimming and J lost 3 bases, with 11 bases between them. In germline, CDR1 is MNHEY, CDR2 SVGEGT. There are 12 residues in the CDR3. CDR3 amino acids: CASARTGYEQYF. CDR3 nucleotides: TGTGCCAGCGCAAGGACGGGCTACGAGCAGTACTTC.

This clonotype came up many times. One base away lies a much larger clone, so this may be a sequencing read error. V gene TRBV6-2 or TRBV6-3 combines with J gene TRBJ1-2; D gene ambiguous. The V end was cut by 4 bases, the J end by 2 bases, with 8 bases between. Germline assignment: CDR1 MNHEY and CDR2 SVGEGT. This CDR3 has 13 residues. The DNA for the CDR3 is TGTGCCAGCAGTTCGGGCGTAAACTATGGCTACACCTTC. It encodes CASSSGVNYGYTF.

This clonotype has ten or more counts. The chain carries TRBV27 and TRBJ2-4; TRBD1 agrees at 8 bases. This CDR3 spans 15 amino acids. The germline gives CDR1 MNHEY, CDR2 SMNVEV (reference sequence). J was trimmed by 5 bases and V by 5 bases; bases with no gene match: 8. The CDR3 here is CASSSNGQGENIQYF. CDR3 nucleotide sequence: TGTGCCAGCAGTAGTAATGGACAGGGAGAAAACATTCAGTACTTC.

Many counts were recorded for this clonotype. The genes are TRBV20-1 and TRBJ1-1; 8 bases line up with TRBD1. Germline lookup yields CDR1 DFQATT and CDR2 SNEGSKA (reference sequence). This CDR3 is 12 amino acids long. V lost 6 bases, J lost 5 bases, and 5 bases stayed unmatched. CDR3 in DNA: TGCAGTGCGGAGGACAGGGTGACTGAAGCTTTCTTT. Its protein product is CSAEDRVTEAFF.

This clonotype was counted ten times or more. This rearrangement joins TRBV20-1 to TRBJ1-1; D unclear. V was shortened by 2 bases and J by 6 bases, with 7 bases between the two germline ends. The CDR3 contains 11 residues. CDR1 is DFQATT and CDR2 is SNEGSKA in the germline V gene (reference sequence). The CDR3 protein is CSARMDAEAFF. In nucleotides, the CDR3 is TGCAGTGCTAGAATGGATGCTGAAGCTTTCTTT.

This clonotype has at least ten counts. The chain is built from TRBV7-9 and TRBJ1-3; D remains unclear. Germline CDR1 SEHNR, CDR2 FQNEAQ (reference sequence). This CDR3 region has 17 residues. V lost 4 bases, J lost 0 bases, and 16 bases lay in between. In DNA, the CDR3 is TGTGCCAGCAGCTCCCTTGCGACCTTTACCTCTGGAAACACCATATATTTT. Its translation: CASSSLATFTSGNTIYF.

This clonotype showed up many times. The chain carries TRBV5-1 and TRBJ2-7; D tentatively fits TRBD1 or TRBD2 (5 bases each). Trimming took 0 bases from V and 6 from J, leaving 19 bases between them. This CDR3 has 16 residues. Germline V CDR1 and CDR2: SGHRS, YFSETQ. CDR3 sequence (DNA): TGCGCCAGCAGCTTGGGTATCCCATCCTCGGGGCGCGAGCAGTACTTC. This encodes CASSLGIPSSGREQYF.

This clonotype was observed many times. The J gene is TRBJ1-2, the V gene TRBV7-2; TRBD1 is a possible D gene (6 bases). Trimming took 1 base from V and 5 from J, leaving 11 bases between them. The CDR3 has 14 amino acids. Germline V gene lookup returns CDR1 SGHTA and CDR2 FQGNSA. CDR3: CASSLDRASYGYTF. In DNA form, the CDR3 reads TGTGCCAGCAGCTTAGACAGGGCTTCTTATGGCTACACCTTC.

This clonotype has a count of ten or more. This chain uses TRBV6-5 with TRBJ2-2; 11 bases align to TRBD2. Germline trimming cut 1 base from V and 2 bases from J; bases unmatched to any gene: 3. This CDR3 spans 17 amino acids. The germline CDR1 and CDR2 sequences are MNHEY and SVGAGI. The CDR3 reads CASSYFGTSGNTGELFF. For the CDR3, the DNA is TGTGCCAGCAGTTACTTCGGGACTAGCGGAAACACCGGGGAGCTGTTTTTT.

This clonotype was seen ten or more times. The genes are TRBV7-9 and TRBJ1-2; TRBD1 agrees at 10 bases. J lost 7 bases, V lost 3 bases, and 5 bases had no gene match. The CDR3 spans 14 residues. The germline V gene has CDR1 SEHNR and CDR2 FQNEAQ (reference sequence). The CDR3 here is CASSLTGGAPGYTF. As DNA, the CDR3 is TGTGCCAGCAGCTTGACAGGGGGCGCCCCTGGCTACACCTTC. Combining the CDR3 with reference TRBV7-9 and TRBJ1-2 gives the whole variable domain DTGVSQNPRHKITKRGQNVTFRCDPISEHNRLYWYRQTLGQGPEFLTYFQNEAQLEKSRLLSDRFSAERPKGSFSTLEIQRTEQGDSAMYLCASSLTGGAPGYTFGSGTRLTVV.